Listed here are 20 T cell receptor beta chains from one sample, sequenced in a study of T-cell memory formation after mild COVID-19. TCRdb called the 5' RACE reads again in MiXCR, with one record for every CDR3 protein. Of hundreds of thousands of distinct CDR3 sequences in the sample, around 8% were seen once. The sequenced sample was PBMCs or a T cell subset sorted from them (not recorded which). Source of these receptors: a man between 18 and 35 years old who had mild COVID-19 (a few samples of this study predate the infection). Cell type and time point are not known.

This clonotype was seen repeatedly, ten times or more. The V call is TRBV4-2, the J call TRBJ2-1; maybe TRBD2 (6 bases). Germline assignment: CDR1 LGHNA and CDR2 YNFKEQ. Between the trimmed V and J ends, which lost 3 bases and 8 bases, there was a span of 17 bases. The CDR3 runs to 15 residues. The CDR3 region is CASSQASTRSHEQFF. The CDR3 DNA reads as TGTGCCAGCAGCCAGGCCTCGACTAGATCCCATGAGCAGTTCTTC.

CDR3 in amino acids: CASRDFGTEAFF. Here the CDR3 DNA reads TGTGCCAGCAGGGATTTTGGGACTGAAGCTTTCTTT. This chain joins TRBV12-3 or TRBV12-4 and TRBJ1-1; D not certain. The CDR3 length is 12 residues. Trimming left V 6 bases short and J 5 bases short, with 10 bases between.

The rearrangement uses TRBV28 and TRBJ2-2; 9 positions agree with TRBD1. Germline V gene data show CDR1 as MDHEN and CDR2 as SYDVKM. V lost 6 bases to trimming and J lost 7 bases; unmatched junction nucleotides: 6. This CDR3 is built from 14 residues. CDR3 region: CASRRTGEGGELFF. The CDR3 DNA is TGTGCCAGCAGGAGGACAGGGGAAGGCGGGGAGCTGTTTTTT. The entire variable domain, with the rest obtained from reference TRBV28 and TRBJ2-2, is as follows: DVKVTQSSRYLVKRTGEKVFLECVQDMDHENMFWYRQDPGLGLRLIYFSYDVKMKEKGDIPEGYSVSREKKERFSLILESASTNQTSMYLCASRRTGEGGELFFGEGSRLTVL.

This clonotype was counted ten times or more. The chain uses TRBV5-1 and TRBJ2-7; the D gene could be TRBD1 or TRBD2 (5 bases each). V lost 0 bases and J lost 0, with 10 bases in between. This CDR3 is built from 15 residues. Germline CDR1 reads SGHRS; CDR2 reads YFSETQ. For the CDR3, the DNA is TGCGCCAGCAGCTTGGCCGGGACGGACTCCTACGAGCAGTACTTC. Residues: CASSLAGTDSYEQYF. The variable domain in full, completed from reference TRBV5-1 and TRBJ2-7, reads KAGVTQTPRYLIKTRGQQVTLSCSPISGHRSVSWYQQTPGQGLQFLFEYFSETQRNKGNFPGRFSGRQFSNSRSEMNVSTLELGDSALYLCASSLAGTDSYEQYFGPGTRLTVT.

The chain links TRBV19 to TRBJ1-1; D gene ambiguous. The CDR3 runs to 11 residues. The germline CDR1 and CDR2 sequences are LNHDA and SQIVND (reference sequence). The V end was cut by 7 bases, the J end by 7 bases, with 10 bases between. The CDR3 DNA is TGTGCCAGTAAGTTGGGCGGTGAAGCTTTCTTT. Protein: CASKLGGEAFF.

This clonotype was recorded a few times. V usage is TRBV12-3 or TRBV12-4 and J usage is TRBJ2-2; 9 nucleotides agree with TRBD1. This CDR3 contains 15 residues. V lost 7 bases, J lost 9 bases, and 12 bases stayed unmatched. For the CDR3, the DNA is TGTGCCAGCAATCTCAGACAGGGGGGCAACCGGGAGCTGTTTTTT. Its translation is CASNLRQGGNRELFF.

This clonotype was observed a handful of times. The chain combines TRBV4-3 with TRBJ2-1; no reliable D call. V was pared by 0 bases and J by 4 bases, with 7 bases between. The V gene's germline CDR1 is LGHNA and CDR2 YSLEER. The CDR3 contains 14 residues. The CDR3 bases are TGCGCCAGCAGCCAAGAATCAGTGTACAATGAGCAGTTCTTC. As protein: CASSQESVYNEQFF.

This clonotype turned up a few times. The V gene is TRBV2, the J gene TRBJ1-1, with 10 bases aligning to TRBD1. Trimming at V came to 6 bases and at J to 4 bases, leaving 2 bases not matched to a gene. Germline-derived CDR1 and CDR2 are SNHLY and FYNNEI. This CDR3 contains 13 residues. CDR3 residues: CASRTGGFTEAFF. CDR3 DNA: TGTGCCAGCAGGACAGGGGGCTTCACTGAAGCTTTCTTT.

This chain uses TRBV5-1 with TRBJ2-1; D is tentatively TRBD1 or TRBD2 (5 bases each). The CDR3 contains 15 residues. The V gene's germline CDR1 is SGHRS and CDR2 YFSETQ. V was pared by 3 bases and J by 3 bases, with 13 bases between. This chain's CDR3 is CASSSAGTLYNEQFF. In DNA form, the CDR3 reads TGCGCCAGCAGCTCCGCCGGGACGCTCTACAATGAGCAGTTCTTC. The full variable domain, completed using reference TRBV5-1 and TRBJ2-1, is KAGVTQTPRYLIKTRGQQVTLSCSPISGHRSVSWYQQTPGQGLQFLFEYFSETQRNKGNFPGRFSGRQFSNSRSEMNVSTLELGDSALYLCASSSAGTLYNEQFFGPGTRLTVL.

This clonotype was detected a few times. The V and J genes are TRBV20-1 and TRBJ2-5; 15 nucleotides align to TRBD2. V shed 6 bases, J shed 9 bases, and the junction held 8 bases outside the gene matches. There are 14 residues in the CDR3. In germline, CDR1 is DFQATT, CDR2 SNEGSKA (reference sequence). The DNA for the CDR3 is TGCAGTGCAATGGGACTAGCGGGGGGCCCAGCCCAGTACTTC. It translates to CSAMGLAGGPAQYF.

The CDR3, as DNA: TGTGCCAGCAGCCAAGATTCGGTGGGGTTGGGTGGCTACACCTTC. Translating gives CASSQDSVGLGGYTF. The chain uses TRBV3-1 and TRBJ1-2; D unresolved. The V end lost 0 bases, the J end lost 7 bases, and 15 bases lay between the germline ends. The CDR3 runs 15 residues. CDR1 is LGHDT, CDR2 YNNKEL, per germline (reference sequence).

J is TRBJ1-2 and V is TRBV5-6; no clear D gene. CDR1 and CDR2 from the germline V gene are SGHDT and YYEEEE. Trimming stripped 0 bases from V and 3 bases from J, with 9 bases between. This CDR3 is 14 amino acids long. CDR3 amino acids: CASSLGGRYYGYTF. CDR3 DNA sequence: TGTGCCAGCAGCTTGGGCGGGAGATACTATGGCTACACCTTC.

CDR3 bases: TGCGCCAGCAGCCCCTGGGGGGGAACGGGGGCCAACGTCCTGACTTTC. This sequence encodes CASSPWGGTGANVLTF. The chain couples TRBV4-1 to TRBJ2-6, with 7 bases that match TRBD2. Unmatched junction bases numbered 7, after V lost 4 bases and J lost 4 bases. Germline V gene sequence: CDR1 MGHRA, CDR2 YSYEKL. CDR3 length: 16 amino acids.

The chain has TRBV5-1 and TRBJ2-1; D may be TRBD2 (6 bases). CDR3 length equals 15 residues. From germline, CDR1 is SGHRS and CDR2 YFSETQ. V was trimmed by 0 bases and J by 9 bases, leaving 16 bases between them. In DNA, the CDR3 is TGCGCCAGCAGCTTGGGTCTTAGCGGTTGGAGTGAGCAGTTCTTC. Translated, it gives CASSLGLSGWSEQFF.

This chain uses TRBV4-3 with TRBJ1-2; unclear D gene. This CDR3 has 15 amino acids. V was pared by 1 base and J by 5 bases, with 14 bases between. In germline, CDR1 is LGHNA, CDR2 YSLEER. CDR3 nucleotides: TGCGCCAGCAGCCAAGCCGGATTTGGAGCATATGGCTACACCTTC. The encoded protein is CASSQAGFGAYGYTF.

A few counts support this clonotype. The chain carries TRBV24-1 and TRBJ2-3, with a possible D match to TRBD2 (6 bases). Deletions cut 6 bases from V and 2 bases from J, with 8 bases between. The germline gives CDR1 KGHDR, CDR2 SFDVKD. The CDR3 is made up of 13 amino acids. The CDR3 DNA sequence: TGTGCCACCAGTTCGGGACTCACAGATACGCAGTATTTT. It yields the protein CATSSGLTDTQYF.

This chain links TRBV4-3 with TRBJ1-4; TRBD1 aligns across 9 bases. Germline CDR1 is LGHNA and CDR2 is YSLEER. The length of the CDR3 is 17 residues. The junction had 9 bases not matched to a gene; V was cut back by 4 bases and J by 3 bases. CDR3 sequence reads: CASSRYRGRGANEKLFF. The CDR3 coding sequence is TGCGCCAGCAGCCGTTACAGGGGGCGCGGAGCTAATGAAAAACTGTTTTTT.

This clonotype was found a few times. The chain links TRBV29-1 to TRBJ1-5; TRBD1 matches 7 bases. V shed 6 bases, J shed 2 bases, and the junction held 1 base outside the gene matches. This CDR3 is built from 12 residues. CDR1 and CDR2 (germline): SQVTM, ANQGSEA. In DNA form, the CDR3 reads TGCAGCGTAGGACAGGGCAATCAGCCCCAGCATTTT. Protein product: CSVGQGNQPQHF. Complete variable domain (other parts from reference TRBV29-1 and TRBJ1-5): SAVISQKPSRDICQRGTSLTIQCQVDSQVTMMFWYRQQPGQSLTLIATANQGSEATYESGFVIDKFPISRPNLTFSTLTVSNMSPEDSSIYLCSVGQGNQPQHFGDGTRLSIL.

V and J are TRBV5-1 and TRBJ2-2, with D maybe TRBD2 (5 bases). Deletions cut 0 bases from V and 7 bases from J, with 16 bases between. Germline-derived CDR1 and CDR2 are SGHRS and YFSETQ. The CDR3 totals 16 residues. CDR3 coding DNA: TGCGCCAGCAGCTTGGTCCCCGGTGGGGAGAGCGGGGAGCTGTTTTTT. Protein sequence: CASSLVPGGESGELFF. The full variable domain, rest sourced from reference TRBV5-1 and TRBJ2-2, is KAGVTQTPRYLIKTRGQQVTLSCSPISGHRSVSWYQQTPGQGLQFLFEYFSETQRNKGNFPGRFSGRQFSNSRSEMNVSTLELGDSALYLCASSLVPGGESGELFFGEGSRLTVL.

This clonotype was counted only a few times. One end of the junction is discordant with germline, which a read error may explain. The CDR3 DNA reads TGCTCCAGCAGCCTGGAGGGGGTAAACACCGGGGAGCTGTTTTTT. Protein product: CSSSLEGVNTGELFF. This chain connects TRBV5-1 to TRBJ2-2, with D perhaps being TRBD1 or TRBD2 (6 bases each). The CDR3 covers 15 residues. Germline lookup yields CDR1 SGHRS and CDR2 YFSETQ.